Reported below is one T cell receptor beta chain. Its antigen remains unidentified. The data were taken from a study of cytomegalovirus exposure and HLA in healthy donors. Study conclusions and caveats: It is likely that the observed cluster of highly shared sequence variants was a sequencing artifact.

Germline loops: CDR1 SGHNT, CDR2 YYREEE (reference sequence). The junction had 6 bases not matched to a gene; V was cut back by 3 bases and J by 1 base. The CDR3 covers 15 residues. With 60 Vbeta and 13 Jbeta primers, the PCR was carried out. The table came from immunoSEQ multiplex PCR; TCRdb's copy has only in-frame clones and leaves some out. The table lists 60,000 to 70,000 clones, 65% to 80% of them singletons. This clonotype was obtained from a woman in her twenties or thirties in good health and CMV-seronegative. This rearrangement joins TRBV5-4 to TRBJ2-7, with 8 bases that match TRBD2. The sequenced sample consisted of PBMCs. The DNA for the CDR3 is TGTGCCAGCAGCTCCGGGGGGGCCAGGTCCTACGAGCAGTACTTC. Amino acid sequence: CASSSGGARSYEQYF.